This note documents a single TCR beta chain sequence. Its antigen remains unknown. The data are from a study of OX40 agonist ivuxolimab in advanced cancers. Across the whole study: Three patients showed partial responses: one hepatocellular carcinoma and two cutaneous melanoma cases. General study findings and limits: Within 6 weeks, CD4+ and CD8+ blood T cells expanded clonally at 0.1 to 3.0 mg/kg.

This CDR3 is 16 amino acids long. The ends were cut back, 0 bases at V and 7 bases at J, with 19 bases in the middle. Per germline, CDR1 SGHDT and CDR2 YYEEEE. Assay used: immunoSEQ multiplex PCR; TCRdb lists only in-frame clones, some missing. The sample includes roughly 100,000 clones, approximately 90% of them seen just once. Here the sequenced sample was CD4+ or CD8+ T cells sorted from blood, taken in a trial of the OX40 agonist ivuxolimab. This clonotype was obtained from an adult with an advanced solid tumor such as melanoma, head and neck, liver or kidney cancer. The chain joins TRBV5-6 to TRBJ1-2; D is unresolved. CDR3 coding DNA: TGTGCCAGCAGCTTGGAGGTGTTTCATTTTTCGCGTGGCTACACCTTC. Translation: CASSLEVFHFSRGYTF.